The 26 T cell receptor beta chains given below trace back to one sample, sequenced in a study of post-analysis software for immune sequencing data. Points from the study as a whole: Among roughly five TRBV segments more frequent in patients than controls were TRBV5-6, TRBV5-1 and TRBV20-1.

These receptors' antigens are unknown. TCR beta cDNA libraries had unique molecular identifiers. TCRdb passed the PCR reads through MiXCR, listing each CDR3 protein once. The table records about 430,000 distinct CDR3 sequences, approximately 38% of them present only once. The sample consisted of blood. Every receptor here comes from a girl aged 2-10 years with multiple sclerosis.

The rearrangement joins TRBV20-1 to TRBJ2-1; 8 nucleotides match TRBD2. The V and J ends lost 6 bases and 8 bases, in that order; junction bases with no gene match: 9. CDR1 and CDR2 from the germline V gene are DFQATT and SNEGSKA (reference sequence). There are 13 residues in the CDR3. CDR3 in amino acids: CSASYLAGYEQFF. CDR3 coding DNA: TGCAGTGCCAGCTACTTAGCGGGATATGAGCAGTTCTTC.

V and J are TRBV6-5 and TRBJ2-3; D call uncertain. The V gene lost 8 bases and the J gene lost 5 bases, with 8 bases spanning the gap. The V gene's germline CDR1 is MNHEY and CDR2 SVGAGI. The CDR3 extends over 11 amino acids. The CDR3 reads CASLEGDTQYF. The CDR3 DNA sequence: TGTGCCAGCCTCGAAGGAGATACGCAGTATTTT.

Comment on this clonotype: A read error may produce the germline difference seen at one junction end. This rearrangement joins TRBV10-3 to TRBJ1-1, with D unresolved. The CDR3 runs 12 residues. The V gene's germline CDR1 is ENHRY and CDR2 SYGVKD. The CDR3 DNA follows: TGTACCATCAGTGATGAGGGTACTGAAGCTTTCTTT. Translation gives CTISDEGTEAFF.

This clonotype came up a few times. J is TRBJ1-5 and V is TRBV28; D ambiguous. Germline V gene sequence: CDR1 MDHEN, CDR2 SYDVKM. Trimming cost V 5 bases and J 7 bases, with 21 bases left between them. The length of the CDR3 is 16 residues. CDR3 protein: CASSTGPTRLLQPQHF. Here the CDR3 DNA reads TGTGCCAGCAGTACTGGCCCTACCCGGCTCCTCCAGCCCCAGCATTTT.

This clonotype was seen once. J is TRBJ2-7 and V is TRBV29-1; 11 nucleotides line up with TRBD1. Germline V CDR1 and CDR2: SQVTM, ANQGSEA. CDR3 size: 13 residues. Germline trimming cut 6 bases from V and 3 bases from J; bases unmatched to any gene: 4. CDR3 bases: TGCAGCGTACGGGACAGGGGGGGCTACGAGCAGTACTTC. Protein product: CSVRDRGGYEQYF.

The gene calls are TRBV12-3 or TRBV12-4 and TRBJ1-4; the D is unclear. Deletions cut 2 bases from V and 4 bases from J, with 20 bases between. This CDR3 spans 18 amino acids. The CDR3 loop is CASSLRAVGVRGNEKLFF. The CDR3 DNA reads TGTGCCAGCAGTTTAAGGGCAGTCGGAGTCCGGGGTAATGAAAAACTGTTTTTT.

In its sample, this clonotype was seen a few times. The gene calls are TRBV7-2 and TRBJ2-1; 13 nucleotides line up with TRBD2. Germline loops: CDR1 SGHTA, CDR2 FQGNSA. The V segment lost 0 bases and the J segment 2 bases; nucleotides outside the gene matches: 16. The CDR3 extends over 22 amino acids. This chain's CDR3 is CASSLAQMAGIGLAGAYNEQFF. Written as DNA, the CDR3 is TGTGCCAGCAGCTTAGCGCAGATGGCAGGTATAGGACTAGCGGGAGCCTACAATGAGCAGTTCTTC.

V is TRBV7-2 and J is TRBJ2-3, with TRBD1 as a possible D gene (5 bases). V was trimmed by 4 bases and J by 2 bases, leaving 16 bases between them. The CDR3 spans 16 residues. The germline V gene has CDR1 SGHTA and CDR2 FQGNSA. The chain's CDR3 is CASSSRQPLTTDTQYF. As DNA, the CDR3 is TGTGCCAGCAGCTCGAGACAGCCGCTCACCACAGATACGCAGTATTTT.

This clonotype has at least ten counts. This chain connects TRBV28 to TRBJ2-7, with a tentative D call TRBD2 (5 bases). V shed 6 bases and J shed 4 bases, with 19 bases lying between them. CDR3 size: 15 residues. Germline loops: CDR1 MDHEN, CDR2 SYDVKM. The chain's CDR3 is CASRIGPRAEYEQYF. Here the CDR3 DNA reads TGTGCCAGCAGAATAGGGCCGAGGGCGGAGTACGAGCAGTACTTC.

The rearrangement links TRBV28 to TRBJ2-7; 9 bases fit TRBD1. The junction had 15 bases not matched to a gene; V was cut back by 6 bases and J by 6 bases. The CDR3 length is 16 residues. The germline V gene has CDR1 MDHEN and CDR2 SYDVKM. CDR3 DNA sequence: TGTGCCAGCAGCCATGACGGGACAGGGTTCTCGGGCGAGCAGTACTTC. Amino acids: CASSHDGTGFSGEQYF.

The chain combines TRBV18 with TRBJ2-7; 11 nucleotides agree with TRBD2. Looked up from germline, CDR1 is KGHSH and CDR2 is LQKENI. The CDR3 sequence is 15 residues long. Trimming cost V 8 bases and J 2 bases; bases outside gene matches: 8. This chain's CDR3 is CASSATSGVTYEQYF. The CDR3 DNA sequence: TGTGCCAGCAGTGCGACTAGCGGGGTTACCTACGAGCAGTACTTC.

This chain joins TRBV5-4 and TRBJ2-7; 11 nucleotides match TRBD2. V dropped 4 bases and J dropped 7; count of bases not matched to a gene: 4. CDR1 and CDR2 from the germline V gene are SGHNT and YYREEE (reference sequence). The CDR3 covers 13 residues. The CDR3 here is CASSKLAGEEQYF. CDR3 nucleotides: TGTGCCAGCAGCAAACTAGCGGGGGAAGAGCAGTACTTC.

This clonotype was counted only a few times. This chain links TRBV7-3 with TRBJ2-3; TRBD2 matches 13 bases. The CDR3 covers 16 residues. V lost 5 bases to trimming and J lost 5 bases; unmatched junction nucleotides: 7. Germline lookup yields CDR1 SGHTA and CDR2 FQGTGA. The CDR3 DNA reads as TGTGCCAGCAGCCGCGGACTAGCGGGAGATGTAGATACGCAGTATTTT. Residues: CASSRGLAGDVDTQYF.

CDR3 amino acids: CASSEYPGQGYEQYF. The CDR3 DNA sequence: TGCGCCAGCAGTGAGTATCCAGGCCAAGGGTACGAGCAGTACTTC. This chain joins TRBV10-1 and TRBJ2-7; no clear D. Between the trimmed V and J ends, which lost 1 base and 4 bases, there was a span of 14 bases. The CDR3 extends over 15 amino acids. Germline CDR1 WNHNN, CDR2 SYGVQD (reference sequence).

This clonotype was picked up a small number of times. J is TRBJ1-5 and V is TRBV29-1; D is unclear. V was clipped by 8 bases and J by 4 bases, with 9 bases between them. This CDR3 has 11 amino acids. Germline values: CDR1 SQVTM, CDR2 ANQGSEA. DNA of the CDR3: TGCAGCCTTTCCCGAAATCAGCCCCAGCATTTT. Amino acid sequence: CSLSRNQPQHF.

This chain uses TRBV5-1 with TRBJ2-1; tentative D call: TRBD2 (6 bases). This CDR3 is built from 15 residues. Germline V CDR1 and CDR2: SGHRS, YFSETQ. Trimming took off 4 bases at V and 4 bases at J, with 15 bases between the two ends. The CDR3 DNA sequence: TGCGCCAGCAGCCGCGGAGGGGCGGCATACAATGAGCAGTTCTTC. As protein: CASSRGGAAYNEQFF.

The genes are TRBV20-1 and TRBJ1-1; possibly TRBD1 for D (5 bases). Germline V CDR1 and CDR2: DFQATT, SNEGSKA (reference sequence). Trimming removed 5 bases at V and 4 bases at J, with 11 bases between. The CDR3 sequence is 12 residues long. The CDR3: CSALKGSTEAFF. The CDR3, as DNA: TGCAGTGCTTTGAAGGGGAGCACTGAAGCTTTCTTT.

The CDR3 DNA follows: TGTGCCAGCAGCCAAGACGAGGCCGGGAGGAGACTTCGTGGCTACACCTTC. It is translated as CASSQDEAGRRLRGYTF. This chain uses TRBV3-1 with TRBJ1-2; D remains unclear. Trimming removed 0 bases from V and 7 bases from J, with 21 bases in between. This CDR3 is built from 17 residues. The germline gives CDR1 LGHDT, CDR2 YNNKEL (reference sequence).

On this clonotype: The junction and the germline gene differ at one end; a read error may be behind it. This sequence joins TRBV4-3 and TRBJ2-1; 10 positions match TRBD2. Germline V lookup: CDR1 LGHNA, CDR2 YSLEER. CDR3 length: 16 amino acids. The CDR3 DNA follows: TGCGCCAGCACCCAAAGCGGGAGGGCCACCTACAATGAGCAGTTCTTC. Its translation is CASTQSGRATYNEQFF.

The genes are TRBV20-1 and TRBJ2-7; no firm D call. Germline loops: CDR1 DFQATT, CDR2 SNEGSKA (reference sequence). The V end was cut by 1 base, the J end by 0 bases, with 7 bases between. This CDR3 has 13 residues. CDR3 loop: CSARVGTSYEQYF. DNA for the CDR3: TGCAGTGCTAGAGTCGGTACCTCCTACGAGCAGTACTTC.

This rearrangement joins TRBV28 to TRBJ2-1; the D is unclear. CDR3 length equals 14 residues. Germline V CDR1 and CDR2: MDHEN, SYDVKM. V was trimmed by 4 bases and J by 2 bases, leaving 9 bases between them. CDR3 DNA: TGTGCCAGCAGTTGGGTCTTGACCTACAATGAGCAGTTCTTC. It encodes CASSWVLTYNEQFF.

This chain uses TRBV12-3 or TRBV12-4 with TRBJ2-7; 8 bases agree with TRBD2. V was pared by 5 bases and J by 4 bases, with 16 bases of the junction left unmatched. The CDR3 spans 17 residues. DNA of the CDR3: TGTGCCAGCAGTCCATACCCAGGACTAGCCTTTTATTACGAGCAGTACTTC. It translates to CASSPYPGLAFYYEQYF.

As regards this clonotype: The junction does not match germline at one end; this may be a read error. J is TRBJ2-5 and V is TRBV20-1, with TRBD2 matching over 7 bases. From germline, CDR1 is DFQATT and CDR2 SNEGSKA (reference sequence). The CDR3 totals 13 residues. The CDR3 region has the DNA TGCAGTGCTAGCGGGGGGAGCCAAAAGACCCAGTACTTC. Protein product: CSASGGSQKTQYF.

The CDR3 loop is CASEGGDARSSEQYF. For the CDR3, the DNA is TGCGCCAGCGAGGGGGGTGACGCACGCTCGAGCGAGCAGTACTTC. The chain joins TRBV5-1 to TRBJ2-7, with D perhaps assigned TRBD1 or TRBD2 (6 bases each). Germline CDR1 and CDR2: SGHRS and YFSETQ. CDR3 length: 15 residues. The V end lost 7 bases, the J end lost 6 bases, and 23 bases lay between the germline ends.

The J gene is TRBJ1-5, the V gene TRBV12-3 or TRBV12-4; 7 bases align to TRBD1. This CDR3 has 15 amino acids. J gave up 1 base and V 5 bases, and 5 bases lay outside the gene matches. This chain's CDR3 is CASSRQGISNQPQHF. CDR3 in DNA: TGTGCCAGCAGTAGACAGGGTATAAGCAATCAGCCCCAGCATTTT.

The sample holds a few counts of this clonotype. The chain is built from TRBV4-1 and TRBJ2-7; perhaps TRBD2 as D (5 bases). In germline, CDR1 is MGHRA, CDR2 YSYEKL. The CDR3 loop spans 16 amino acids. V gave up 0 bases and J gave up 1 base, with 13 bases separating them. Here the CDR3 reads CASSQDSVTGSYEQYF. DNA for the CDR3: TGCGCCAGCAGCCAAGATTCAGTGACGGGATCCTACGAGCAGTACTTC.